The clone carrying this T cell receptor beta chain was found a few times. The antigen is unknown. CDR1 and CDR2 (germline): SGHTA, FQGTGA. CDR3 length: 13 amino acids. After removal of 9 bases from V and 2 bases from J, the junction contained 7 bases not matched to a gene. The sample belongs to a study of T cell responses to AZD1222 COVID-19 vaccine. Study-wide results and caveats: Compared with day 0, the breadth and depth of the Spike-specific TCR repertoire rose significantly after two doses of AZD1222.

Sequencing was performed with immunoSEQ multiplex PCR; in TCRdb, only in-frame clones are kept and a portion is missing. The sample lists about 140,000 clones; over 90% were seen once. V gene TRBV7-3 combines with J gene TRBJ2-7; 7 bases agree with TRBD1. The input for sequencing was peripheral blood, taken on day 0 of MenACWY control vaccination. The receptor comes from an adult in good health. For the CDR3, the DNA is TGTGCCAGGGGGCCGGGGACAGCCTACGAGCAGTACTTC. This codes for CARGPGTAYEQYF.